The 2 T cell receptor beta chains presented below share a single source sample, sequenced in a study of blood T cell repertoires in COVID-19. Measured with immunoSEQ multiplex PCR; TCRdb has only the in-frame clones, and not every one. This table holds about 190,000 clones, more than 70% found once. The source material was peripheral blood. These receptors were collected from a woman aged 80 or older with active or convalescent COVID-19.

The chain combines TRBV5-1 with TRBJ2-3; 15 positions agree with TRBD2. Looked up from germline, CDR1 is SGHRS and CDR2 is YFSETQ. This CDR3 region has 16 residues. V lost 4 bases to trimming and J lost 6 bases; unmatched junction nucleotides: 6. The CDR3 region is CASSATGTSGGDTQYF. CDR3 in DNA: TGCGCCAGCAGCGCCACCGGGACTAGCGGGGGGGATACGCAGTATTTT.

As DNA, the CDR3 is TGTGCCAGCAGTTCCCCGGGACAGGGGTTTTGGAACTATGGCTACACCTTC. Residues: CASSSPGQGFWNYGYTF. V and J are TRBV7-2 and TRBJ1-2, with 10 bases fitting TRBD1. Looked up from germline, CDR1 is SGHTA and CDR2 is FQGNSA. The CDR3 extends over 17 amino acids. Trimming took 6 bases from V and 2 from J; bases not matched to a gene: 12. Combining the CDR3 with reference TRBV7-2 and TRBJ1-2 gives the whole variable domain GAGVSQSPSNKVTEKGKDVELRCDPISGHTALYWYRQSLGQGLEFLIYFQGNSAPDKSGLPSDRFSAERTGGSVSTLTIQRTQQEDSAVYLCASSSPGQGFWNYGYTFGSGTRLTVV.